Listed below are T cell receptor beta chains from one sample, sequenced in a study of T-cell reconstitution after alpha-beta-depleted transplantation in children. TCRdb itself ran the PCR reads through MiXCR, one entry per CDR3 protein. The sample has 450,000 to 600,000 distinct CDR3 sequences, roughly a tenth seen once. The starting material was PBMCs, obtained before TCRalphabeta/CD19-depleted stem cell transplant. These receptors were obtained from a child aged 2 to 15 with inherited bone marrow failure, due to receive a stem cell transplant. CDR3s include the opening cysteine and the closing phenylalanine or tryptophan. D genes are given only for firm matches. Size values are once, few and many counts, or a class for expanded clones, and some rows have none.

V: TRBV10-3; size: many; J: TRBJ2-5; D: NA; CDR3: CAISESGGDLSAQYF; DNA: TGTGCCATCAGTGAGTCAGGGGGTGACCTATCTGCCCAGTACTTC
V: TRBV30; size: NA; J: TRBJ1-5; D: NA; CDR3: CAWAGTLHQPQHF; DNA: TGTGCCTGGGCCGGGACACTTCATCAGCCCCAGCATTTT
V: TRBV12-3/TRBV12-4; size: many; J: TRBJ2-3; D: NA; CDR3: CASSPTGRITDTQYF; DNA: TGTGCCAGCAGTCCAACAGGGCGGATCACAGATACGCAGTATTTT
V: TRBV4-3; size: many; J: TRBJ2-5; D: TRBD1; CDR3: CASSHGTGAQETQYF; DNA: TGCGCCAGCAGCCATGGAACAGGGGCCCAAGAGACCCAGTACTTC
V: TRBV20-1; size: many; J: TRBJ2-3; D: NA; CDR3: CSARAGGNTQYF; DNA: TGCAGTGCTAGAGCAGGCGGAAATACGCAGTATTTT
V: TRBV30; size: NA; J: TRBJ2-1; D: TRBD1; CDR3: CAWSRTGGYNEQFF; DNA: TGTGCCTGGAGTCGGACAGGCGGATACAATGAGCAGTTCTTC
V: TRBV4-2; size: many; J: TRBJ2-4; D: NA; CDR3: CASSQADREEIQYF; DNA: TGTGCCAGCAGCCAAGCTGACAGGGAGGAGATTCAGTACTTC
V: TRBV27; size: many; J: TRBJ1-5; D: NA; CDR3: CASSLGPWGRNQPQHF; DNA: TGTGCCAGCAGTTTAGGTCCGTGGGGACGCAATCAGCCCCAGCATTTT
V: TRBV20-1; size: many; J: TRBJ1-2; D: NA; CDR3: CSARGATSRYGYTF; DNA: TGCAGTGCTAGGGGGGCCACGTCTCGCTATGGCTACACCTTC
V: TRBV7-9; size: few; J: TRBJ1-4; D: NA; CDR3: CASRNSENEKLFF; DNA: TGTGCCAGCAGGAACAGCGAAAATGAAAAACTGTTTTTT
V: TRBV5-1; size: NA; J: TRBJ2-1; D: TRBD2; CDR3: CASSAGGLAETYNEQFF; DNA: TGCGCCAGCAGCGCTGGGGGACTAGCGGAGACTTACAATGAGCAGTTCTTC
V: TRBV24-1; size: NA; J: TRBJ2-3; D: TRBD1; CDR3: CATSDQDRVADTQYF; DNA: TGTGCCACCAGTGATCAGGACAGGGTGGCAGATACGCAGTATTTT
V: TRBV28; size: many; J: TRBJ1-4; D: NA; CDR3: CASSRPGTTNEKLFF; DNA: TGTGCCAGCAGTCGCCCCGGGACAACTAATGAAAAACTGTTTTTT
V: TRBV6-5; size: many; J: TRBJ2-3; D: NA; CDR3: CASSYRLGLLSTDTQYF; DNA: TGTGCCAGCAGTTACCGCCTTGGGTTGTTAAGCACAGATACGCAGTATTTT
V: TRBV7-9; size: many; J: TRBJ2-1; D: NA; CDR3: CASSQGVWAGEDNEQFF; DNA: TGTGCCAGCAGCCAGGGGGTATGGGCGGGAGAAGACAATGAGCAGTTCTTC
V: TRBV30; size: few; J: TRBJ2-1; D: NA; CDR3: CAWTGPYNEQFF; DNA: TGTGCCTGGACGGGACCCTACAATGAGCAGTTCTTC
V: TRBV6-5; size: many; J: TRBJ1-1; D: NA; CDR3: CASSYPDSEAFF; DNA: TGTGCCAGCAGTTACCCCGACAGTGAAGCTTTCTTT
V: TRBV12-3/TRBV12-4; size: many; J: TRBJ1-5; D: NA; CDR3: CASSLTGRDQPQHF; DNA: TGTGCCAGCAGTTTAACAGGGAGGGACCAGCCCCAGCATTTT
V: TRBV27; size: many; J: TRBJ2-1; D: TRBD2; CDR3: CASHQREGSPYNEQFF; DNA: TGTGCCAGCCACCAGCGGGAGGGATCCCCCTACAATGAGCAGTTCTTC
V: TRBV6-5; size: few; J: TRBJ1-1; D: NA; CDR3: CASVTVGDAGLEAFF; DNA: TGTGCCAGCGTTACAGTAGGGGACGCGGGACTTGAAGCTTTCTTT
V: TRBV4-3; size: many; J: TRBJ1-4; D: TRBD1; CDR3: CASSRRDRVEEKLFF; DNA: TGCGCCAGCAGCCGGCGGGACAGGGTAGAGGAAAAACTGTTTTTT
V: TRBV3-1; size: many; J: TRBJ2-7; D: TRBD2; CDR3: CASSQASPLAGGRRYSYEQYF; DNA: TGTGCCAGCAGCCAAGCCTCCCCACTAGCGGGAGGGCGGCGTTACTCCTACGAGCAGTACTTC
V: TRBV6-5; size: many; J: TRBJ1-1; D: NA; CDR3: CASSLDSWGTEAFF; DNA: TGTGCCAGCAGTCTGGACTCTTGGGGCACTGAAGCTTTCTTT
V: TRBV4-3; size: many; J: TRBJ1-1; D: NA; CDR3: CASSQDKEGNTEAFF; DNA: TGCGCCAGCAGCCAAGATAAGGAGGGGAACACTGAAGCTTTCTTT
V: TRBV30; size: NA; J: TRBJ2-7; D: TRBD2; CDR3: CACETSGGSYEQYF; DNA: TGTGCCTGTGAGACTAGCGGGGGGTCCTACGAGCAGTACTTC
V: TRBV5-1; size: many; J: TRBJ2-3; D: NA; CDR3: CASSFLPGSDTQYF; DNA: TGCGCCAGCAGCTTCCTCCCCGGGTCGGATACGCAGTATTTT
V: TRBV29-1; size: few; J: TRBJ2-1; D: NA; CDR3: CSVEAGYSYNEQFF; DNA: TGCAGCGTTGAAGCGGGGTACTCCTACAATGAGCAGTTCTTC
V: TRBV4-3; size: NA; J: TRBJ2-3; D: TRBD2; CDR3: CASSRSGLATDTQYF; DNA: TGCGCCAGCAGCCGTTCGGGACTAGCCACAGATACGCAGTATTTT
V: TRBV28; size: many; J: TRBJ2-7; D: NA; CDR3: CASSQGPRSYEQYF; DNA: TGTGCCAGCAGCCAAGGGCCCCGCTCCTACGAGCAGTACTTC
V: TRBV24-1; size: NA; J: TRBJ2-1; D: NA; CDR3: CATSDHGFGEQFF; DNA: TGTGCCACCAGTGATCATGGATTTGGTGAGCAGTTCTTC